The next 4 T cell receptor beta chains were all read from a single sample in a study of T-cell reconstitution after alpha-beta-depleted transplantation in children. The authors prepared the TCRbeta library with unique molecular identifiers. TCRdb ran MiXCR on the PCR reads and lists one entry per CDR3 protein. Here the sample spans just over 200,000 distinct CDR3 sequences, approximately 8.4% being singletons. The sequenced sample was PBMCs, mostly from graft donor cells, obtained 360 days after TCRalphabeta/CD19-depleted stem cell transplant. The receptors shown here come from a male patient between 2 and 15 years old who had a stem cell transplant for acute myeloid leukemia, so the T cells may come from the graft donor.

This clonotype was seen many times. The V gene is TRBV18, the J gene TRBJ2-5; D might be TRBD1 or TRBD2, each matching 5 bases. Germline CDR1 reads KGHSH; CDR2 reads LQKENI. CDR3 length: 14 amino acids. The ends were cut back, 3 bases at V and 5 bases at J, with 13 bases in the middle. The CDR3 loop is CASSPSGRSETQYF. CDR3 nucleotides: TGTGCCAGCTCACCGTCGGGACGGAGTGAGACCCAGTACTTC.

This clonotype was seen a few times. The J gene is TRBJ2-4, the V gene TRBV6-2 or TRBV6-3; the match to TRBD1 covers 8 bases. This CDR3 spans 20 amino acids. From germline, CDR1 is MNHEY and CDR2 SVGEGT. The junction had 13 bases not matched to a gene; V was cut back by 0 bases and J by 0 bases. DNA for the CDR3: TGTGCCAGCAGTTACTCTGCAACCGGGACAGGAGGACGAGCCAAAAACATTCAGTACTTC. As protein: CASSYSATGTGGRAKNIQYF.

This clonotype turned up a few times. The rearrangement links TRBV20-1 to TRBJ2-1; 7 bases fit TRBD2. Germline assignment: CDR1 DFQATT and CDR2 SNEGSKA (reference sequence). Trimming at V came to 0 bases and at J to 7 bases, leaving 9 bases not matched to a gene. There are 15 residues in the CDR3. CDR3 protein: CSARDVGRGLNEQFF. CDR3 bases: TGCAGTGCTAGAGATGTAGGGCGGGGGTTGAATGAGCAGTTCTTC.

This sequence joins TRBV12-3 or TRBV12-4 and TRBJ1-2; no clear D gene. V gave up 6 bases and J gave up 3 bases, with 14 bases separating them. The CDR3 consists of 14 residues. CDR3 sequence reads: CASRGSGRDYGYTF. CDR3 DNA: TGTGCCAGCAGGGGTTCCGGAAGGGACTATGGCTACACCTTC.